This TCR beta chain was identified in a study of blood T cell repertoires in COVID-19. Study summary: The United States, Italy and Spain supplied acute and convalescent COVID-19 samples. Sources were T cells, B-cell-depleted T cells, or PBMCs; the material itself was cDNA or gDNA.

V was pared by 4 bases and J by 2 bases, with 18 bases between. The germline gives CDR1 MNHEY, CDR2 SVGAGI. The CDR3 sequence is 16 residues long. Seattle patients were enrolled during active infection and followed longitudinally. Original processing notes: It was from reference gene primer amplification that nucleated cell counts were estimated. Clones were sequenced by immunoSEQ multiplex PCR, and TCRdb holds only the in-frame ones, with some missing. V, J and clone size were drawn from that table, and D and trimming were deduced from the DNA. The top ten hold roughly 0.84% of the sample, which has about 480,000 clones, 89% seen once.

Input material: peripheral blood. The receptor was derived from a man aged 18 to 30 with COVID-19, enrolled during active disease. This sequence joins TRBV6-5 and TRBJ2-7, with a possible D match to TRBD1 (5 bases). The CDR3 bases are TGTGCCAGCAGTTCATCCCCGGGCGGACAAACCTACGAGCAGTACTTC. Amino acids: CASSSSPGGQTYEQYF.